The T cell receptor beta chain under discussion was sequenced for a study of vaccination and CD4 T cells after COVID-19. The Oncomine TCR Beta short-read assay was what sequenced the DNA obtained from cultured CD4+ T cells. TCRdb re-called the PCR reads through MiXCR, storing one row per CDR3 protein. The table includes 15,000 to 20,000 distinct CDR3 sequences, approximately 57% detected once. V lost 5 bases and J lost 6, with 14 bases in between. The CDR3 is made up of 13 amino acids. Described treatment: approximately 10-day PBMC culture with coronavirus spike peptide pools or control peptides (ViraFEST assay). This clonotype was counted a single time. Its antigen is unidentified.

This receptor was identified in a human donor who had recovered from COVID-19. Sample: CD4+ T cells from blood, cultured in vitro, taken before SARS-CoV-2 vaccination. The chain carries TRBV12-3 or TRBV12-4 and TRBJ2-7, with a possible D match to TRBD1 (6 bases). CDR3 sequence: CASSLDQGCEQYF. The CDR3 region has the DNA TGTGCCAGCAGTCTGGACCAGGGGTGCGAGCAGTACTTC.